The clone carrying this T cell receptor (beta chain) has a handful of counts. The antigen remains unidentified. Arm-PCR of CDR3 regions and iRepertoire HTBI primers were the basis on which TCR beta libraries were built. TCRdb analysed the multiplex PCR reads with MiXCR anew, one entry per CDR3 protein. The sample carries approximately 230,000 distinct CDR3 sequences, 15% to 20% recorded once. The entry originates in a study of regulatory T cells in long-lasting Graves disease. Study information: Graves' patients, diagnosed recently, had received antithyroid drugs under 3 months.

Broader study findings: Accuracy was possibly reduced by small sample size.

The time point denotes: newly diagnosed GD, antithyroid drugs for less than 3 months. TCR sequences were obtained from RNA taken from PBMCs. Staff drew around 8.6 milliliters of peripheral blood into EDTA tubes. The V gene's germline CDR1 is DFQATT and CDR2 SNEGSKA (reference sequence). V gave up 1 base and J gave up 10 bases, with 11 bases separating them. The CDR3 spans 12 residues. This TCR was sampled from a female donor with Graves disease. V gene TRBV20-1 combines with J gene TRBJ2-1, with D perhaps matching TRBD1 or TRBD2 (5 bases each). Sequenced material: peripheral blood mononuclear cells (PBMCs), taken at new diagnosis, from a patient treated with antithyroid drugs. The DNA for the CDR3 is TGCAGTGCTAGAGGCGCCGGGGACGAGCAGTTCTTC. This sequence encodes CSARGAGDEQFF.